This passage covers 2 T cell receptor beta chains from one sample sequenced in a study of blood T cell repertoires in COVID-19. Clones were sequenced by immunoSEQ multiplex PCR, and TCRdb holds only the in-frame ones, with some missing. This table holds approximately 240,000 clones, approximately 90% found once. The specimen sequenced was PBMCs or T cells enriched from blood (not recorded which). These receptors all stem from a woman between 18 and 30 years old who had recovered from COVID-19.

The chain links TRBV6-6 to TRBJ2-7; 10 nucleotides agree with TRBD1. CDR3 length: 15 residues. V was pared by 6 bases and J by 4 bases, with 9 bases of the junction left unmatched. Germline assignment: CDR1 MNHNY and CDR2 SVGAGI (reference sequence). CDR3 DNA: TGTGCCAGCAGCCCCCAGACAGGGGGCGTTTACGAGCAGTACTTC. This gives the protein CASSPQTGGVYEQYF.

V gene TRBV6-5 combines with J gene TRBJ1-2, with TRBD1 identical over 9 bases. V trimming: 6 bases; J trimming: 5 bases; junction bases outside the gene matches: 4. CDR1 is MNHEY, CDR2 SVGAGI, per germline. The CDR3 is 13 amino acids. For the CDR3, the DNA is TGTGCCAGCAGACGGACAGGGGCATATGGCTACACCTTC. Translation gives CASRRTGAYGYTF.